Below, 24 T cell receptor beta chains from the same sample are listed, as sequenced in a study of tissue T cells after allogeneic stem cell transplantation. The assay was immunoSEQ multiplex PCR, and TCRdb's table has in-frame clones only and misses some. The sample holds 10,000 to 15,000 clones, 70% seen once. This specimen was tissue from the right colon, taken at autopsy. The source is a woman between 18 and 50 years old with breast cancer.

The rearrangement joins TRBV5-1 to TRBJ1-1; D is undetermined. Germline values: CDR1 SGHRS, CDR2 YFSETQ. The CDR3 extends over 13 amino acids. Trimming removed 4 bases at V and 5 bases at J, with 12 bases between. The CDR3 spells CASSIAGRTEAFF. CDR3 DNA sequence: TGCGCCAGCAGCATCGCCGGGAGAACTGAAGCTTTCTTT.

The V gene is TRBV4-3, the J gene TRBJ2-2; TRBD2 matches 12 bases. With V trimmed by 1 base and J by 6 bases, 6 bases remained unmatched. CDR3 length: 17 residues. The germline V gene encodes CDR1 LGHNA and CDR2 YSLEER. In nucleotides, the CDR3 is TGCGCCAGCAGCCAAGGACTAGCGGGAGATGCCGCCGGGGAGCTGTTTTTT. Protein sequence: CASSQGLAGDAAGELFF.

This clone was seen just once. The V gene is TRBV6-6, the J gene TRBJ2-3; 12 nucleotides line up with TRBD2. Germline loops: CDR1 MNHNY, CDR2 SVGAGI (reference sequence). The CDR3 is 14 residues long. The trim removed 7 bases at V and 5 bases at J, leaving 4 bases unmatched. This CDR3 reads CASNQLAGGDTQYF. In nucleotides, the CDR3 is TGTGCCAGCAATCAACTAGCGGGGGGAGATACGCAGTATTTT.

This clone was counted only a few times. V usage is TRBV6-5 and J usage is TRBJ2-5, with TRBD1 matching 8 bases. Germline CDR1 MNHEY, CDR2 SVGAGI. The CDR3 spans 14 residues. Trimming cost V 6 bases and J 2 bases; bases outside gene matches: 5. CDR3 in amino acids: CASSGTGGQETQYF. The CDR3 region has the DNA TGTGCCAGCAGCGGGACAGGTGGACAAGAGACCCAGTACTTC.

The chain combines TRBV5-5 with TRBJ2-7; 8 bases are a match to TRBD1. V was pared by 0 bases and J by 4 bases, with 6 bases of the junction left unmatched. Per the germline V gene, CDR1 is SGHKS and CDR2 is YYEKEE (reference sequence). The CDR3 length is 15 residues. CDR3 sequence reads: CASSLVPGQDYEQYF. For the CDR3, the DNA is TGTGCCAGCAGCTTGGTCCCGGGACAGGATTACGAGCAGTACTTC. Using reference TRBV5-5 and TRBJ2-7 for the parts outside the CDR3, the full variable domain is DAGVTQSPTHLIKTRGQQVTLRCSPISGHKSVSWYQQVLGQGPQFIFQYYEKEERGRGNFPDRFSARQFPNYSSELNVNALLLGDSALYLCASSLVPGQDYEQYFGPGTRLTVT.

The chain couples TRBV5-1 to TRBJ2-7; D possibly corresponds to TRBD2 (6 bases). The CDR3 runs to 14 residues. Trimming took 1 base from V and 5 from J, leaving 13 bases between them. Germline values: CDR1 SGHRS, CDR2 YFSETQ. The CDR3 bases are TGCGCCAGCAGCTTGTTAACCGGGAGCGACGAGCAGTACTTC. Translated, it gives CASSLLTGSDEQYF.

CDR3 in amino acids: CASSPQTDTQYF. The CDR3 DNA reads as TGTGCCAGCTCACCACAGACAGATACGCAGTATTTT. V and J are TRBV18 and TRBJ2-3; D unresolved. Trimming shortened V by 1 base and J by 3 bases, and 2 bases separated the two germline ends. CDR3 size: 12 residues. The germline CDR1 and CDR2 sequences are KGHSH and LQKENI.

The gene calls are TRBV24-1 and TRBJ2-2; possibly TRBD2 for D (5 bases). CDR1 and CDR2 from the germline V gene are KGHDR and SFDVKD. Trimming took 5 bases from V and 0 from J, leaving 9 bases between them. CDR3 length equals 15 residues. The chain's CDR3 is CATSAEGANTGELFF. In DNA form, the CDR3 reads TGTGCCACCAGTGCTGAGGGTGCGAACACCGGGGAGCTGTTTTTT.

On this clone itself: The sample contains more than one DNA sequence encoding this CDR3. This sequence joins TRBV6-4 and TRBJ2-1; 13 nucleotides agree with TRBD2. Losses at the gene ends were 3 bases for V and 6 bases for J; bases not matched to a gene: 2. CDR1 and CDR2 (germline): MRHNA, SNTAGT. The length of the CDR3 is 15 residues. This chain's CDR3 is CASSDGLAGVNEQFF. For the CDR3, the DNA is TGTGCCAGCAGTGATGGACTAGCGGGAGTCAATGAGCAGTTCTTC.

V gene TRBV11-2 combines with J gene TRBJ1-4; maybe TRBD1 (5 bases). The CDR3 loop spans 14 amino acids. CDR1 and CDR2 (germline): SGHAT, FQNNGV. Trimming shortened V by 6 bases and J by 8 bases, and 16 bases separated the two germline ends. Here the CDR3 reads CASRNIDRLEKLFF. Written as DNA, the CDR3 is TGTGCCAGCAGGAACATCGACAGACTGGAAAAACTGTTTTTT.

V and J are TRBV5-4 and TRBJ1-1; TRBD1 agrees at 9 bases. This CDR3 contains 15 residues. Germline V lookup: CDR1 SGHNT, CDR2 YYREEE (reference sequence). V lost 5 bases, J lost 4 bases, and 9 bases stayed unmatched. The CDR3 DNA is TGTGCCAGCAGGCCCGGGACAGGGAGGGGCACTGAAGCTTTCTTT. Amino acid sequence: CASRPGTGRGTEAFF.

There are a few counts of this clone. The chain recombines TRBV2 with TRBJ1-3; D remains unclear. This CDR3 is built from 14 residues. The V gene's germline CDR1 is SNHLY and CDR2 FYNNEI. V was cut by 9 bases and J by 0 bases, with 12 bases left in between. This CDR3 is CASLMNPSGNTIYF. Here the CDR3 DNA reads TGTGCCAGTCTCATGAACCCCTCTGGAAACACCATATATTTT.

The chain employs TRBV4-2 and TRBJ2-7; 9 positions match TRBD2. CDR3 length: 15 amino acids. Trimming cost V 1 base and J 4 bases; bases outside gene matches: 5. The V gene's germline CDR1 is LGHNA and CDR2 YNFKEQ. CDR3 in DNA: TGTGCCAGCAGCCAAGGGGTAGCGGGGGATTACGAGCAGTACTTC. It translates to CASSQGVAGDYEQYF.

The chain combines TRBV20-1 with TRBJ1-2; 8 nucleotides line up with TRBD1. Germline assignment: CDR1 DFQATT and CDR2 SNEGSKA (reference sequence). CDR3 length: 9 residues. CDR3 protein: CRPGQVITF. Here the CDR3 DNA reads TGCAGACCGGGACAGGTTATAACCTTC.

CDR3 loop: CAWSTQGNSNQPQHF. The CDR3 nucleotides read TGTGCCTGGAGTACCCAGGGGAATAGCAATCAGCCCCAGCATTTT. The chain is built from TRBV30 and TRBJ1-5, with D possibly matching TRBD1 (6 bases). Per germline, CDR1 GTSNPN and CDR2 SVGIG (reference sequence). This CDR3 has 15 residues. Trimming stripped 2 bases from V and 0 bases from J, with 11 bases between. Based on the CDR3 plus reference TRBV30 and TRBJ1-5, the full variable domain is SQTIHQWPATLVQPVGSPLSLECTVEGTSNPNLYWYRQAAGRGLQLLFYSVGIGQISSEVPQNLSASRPQDRQFILSSKKLLLSDSGFYLCAWSTQGNSNQPQHFGDGTRLSIL.

The chain is built from TRBV12-3 or TRBV12-4 and TRBJ2-7; TRBD2 matches at 10 bases. The trim removed 6 bases at V and 7 bases at J, leaving 6 bases unmatched. CDR3 length: 13 amino acids. CDR3 residues: CASRQSGGGEQYF. CDR3 DNA sequence: TGTGCCAGCAGACAGAGCGGGGGGGGTGAGCAGTACTTC.

CDR3 sequence reads: CASRGLAGVGNTGELFF. The DNA of the CDR3 is TGTGCCAGCAGGGGACTAGCGGGAGTAGGGAACACCGGGGAGCTGTTTTTT. The chain employs TRBV27 and TRBJ2-2, with 14 nucleotides matching TRBD2. Unmatched junction bases numbered 4, after V lost 6 bases and J lost 1 base. Germline-derived CDR1 and CDR2 are MNHEY and SMNVEV (reference sequence). The CDR3 is 17 residues long.

The rearrangement uses TRBV6-5 and TRBJ2-7; 7 nucleotides align to TRBD1. The germline V gene encodes CDR1 MNHEY and CDR2 SVGAGI. The V gene end was trimmed by 10 bases and the J gene end by 2 bases; junction bases not matched to a gene: 14. The length of the CDR3 is 15 residues. The CDR3 loop is CATCARDSSTYEQYF. The DNA of the CDR3 is TGTGCCACCTGTGCGAGGGACAGCTCAACCTACGAGCAGTACTTC.

This clone occurred a few times. This rearrangement joins TRBV5-6 to TRBJ2-7; the match to TRBD2 covers 11 bases. The J segment lost 0 bases and the V segment lost 4 bases, leaving 3 bases of the junction unmatched. The CDR3 consists of 15 residues. The germline V gene encodes CDR1 SGHDT and CDR2 YYEEEE. The CDR3 coding sequence is TGTGCCAGCAGCGTCGGGACTAGCGGCTCCTACGAGCAGTACTTC. Translated: CASSVGTSGSYEQYF.

The chain uses TRBV2 and TRBJ1-6; no clear D. The CDR3 has 15 residues. Germline V lookup: CDR1 SNHLY, CDR2 FYNNEI. The V end lost 0 bases, the J end lost 5 bases, and 8 bases lay between the germline ends. The CDR3 nucleotides are TGTGCCAGCAGTGAAGCGCCAGGAAATAATTCACCCCTCCACTTT. It translates to CASSEAPGNNSPLHF. Drawing the rest from reference TRBV2 and TRBJ1-6, the complete variable domain is EPEVTQTPSHQVTQMGQEVILRCVPISNHLYFYWYRQILGQKVEFLVSFYNNEISEKSEIFDDQFSVERPDGSNFTLKIRSTKLEDSAMYFCASSEAPGNNSPLHFGNGTRLTVT.

The chain joins TRBV5-5 to TRBJ2-7, with D uncertain. The V gene's germline CDR1 is SGHKS and CDR2 YYEKEE (reference sequence). This CDR3 has 15 residues. Trimming removed 0 bases at V and 3 bases at J, with 13 bases between. The CDR3 here is CASSLVVVHDYEQYF. CDR3 in DNA: TGTGCCAGCAGCTTGGTCGTGGTTCACGACTACGAGCAGTACTTC.

This clone was detected a few times. The chain carries TRBV6-5 and TRBJ2-1; D tentatively reads TRBD1 or TRBD2 (5 bases each). This CDR3 contains 14 residues. The V gene's germline CDR1 is MNHEY and CDR2 SVGAGI. The ends were cut back, 6 bases at V and 9 bases at J, with 18 bases in the middle. As DNA, the CDR3 is TGTGCCAGCAGATCCCCGGGGCATAGGGCTGAGCAGTTCTTC. Its translation: CASRSPGHRAEQFF.

V usage is TRBV3-1 (or the pseudogene TRBV3-2) and J usage is TRBJ1-1; perhaps TRBD1 as D (5 bases). Per germline, CDR1 LGHDT and CDR2 YNNKEL (reference sequence). Trimming shortened V by 7 bases and J by 12 bases, and 12 bases separated the two germline ends. This CDR3 contains 10 residues. CDR3: CASNRGGSFF. The CDR3 coding sequence is TGTGCCAGCAACCGTGGGGGGTCTTTCTTT.

The J gene is TRBJ1-6, the V gene TRBV9; no clear D. Germline values: CDR1 SGDLS, CDR2 YYNGEE. This CDR3 contains 15 residues. Between the trimmed V and J ends, which lost 2 bases and 9 bases, there was a span of 15 bases. The DNA for the CDR3 is TGTGCCAGCAGCGTTAACCCCGAGGGTAGTTCACCCCTCCACTTT. Translation: CASSVNPEGSSPLHF.